What follows are 10 T cell receptor beta chains derived from one specimen sequenced in a study of blood T cell repertoires in COVID-19. TCRdb's table, derived via immunoSEQ multiplex PCR, lists solely in-frame clones and lacks some. The profile covers around 200,000 clones, with approximately 87% appearing a single time and 3.1% taken by the ten largest. Sequencing was carried out using PBMCs or T cells enriched from blood (not recorded which). The receptor set was obtained from a woman aged 50 to 60 in a cohort exposed to, infected with or recovered from COVID-19 (not recorded which).

The chain uses TRBV6-4 and TRBJ1-5; 7 bases fit TRBD1. CDR3 size: 17 residues. Germline values: CDR1 MRHNA, CDR2 SNTAGT. J gave up 1 base and V 8 bases, and 14 bases lay outside the gene matches. The CDR3 here is CASSKELPGQSNQPQHF. In nucleotides, the CDR3 is TGTGCCAGCTCAAAAGAACTACCGGGACAGAGCAATCAGCCCCAGCATTTT.

This clone was observed a handful of times. The chain couples TRBV5-6 to TRBJ1-2; tentative D call: TRBD1 (5 bases). Germline assignment: CDR1 SGHDT and CDR2 YYEEEE. The CDR3 has 16 amino acids. Trimming shortened V by 3 bases and J by 4 bases, and 19 bases separated the two germline ends. The CDR3 bases are TGTGCCAGCAGCTCACCGGGAGGGGCGCGCTCCTATGGCTACACCTTC. The encoded protein is CASSSPGGARSYGYTF.

This sequence joins TRBV5-4 and TRBJ1-2, with D possibly being TRBD1 (6 bases). Per germline, CDR1 SGHNT and CDR2 YYREEE (reference sequence). V dropped 5 bases and J dropped 4 bases, with 27 bases sitting between them. There are 18 residues in the CDR3. CDR3 amino acids: CASSTPDGRGAKGYGYTF. The CDR3 bases are TGTGCCAGCAGTACTCCCGACGGACGGGGGGCAAAGGGCTATGGCTACACCTTC. Full variable domain (rest looked up from reference TRBV5-4 and TRBJ1-2): ETGVTQSPTHLIKTRGQQVTLRCSSQSGHNTVSWYQQALGQGPQFIFQYYREEENGRGNFPPRFSGLQFPNYSSELNVNALELDDSALYLCASSTPDGRGAKGYGYTFGSGTRLTVV.

J is TRBJ1-5 and V is TRBV30; 8 positions match TRBD1. CDR3 size: 13 residues. From germline, CDR1 is GTSNPN and CDR2 SVGIG (reference sequence). V lost 3 bases, J lost 5 bases, and 3 bases stayed unmatched. The chain's CDR3 is CAWSTTGDQPQHF. The CDR3 nucleotides read TGTGCCTGGAGCACGACAGGGGATCAGCCCCAGCATTTT.

In DNA form, the CDR3 reads TGTGCCAGCAGGGAATTTCTAGCGTACGAGCAGTACTTC. This codes for CASREFLAYEQYF. This rearrangement joins TRBV28 to TRBJ2-7; TRBD2 might be the D (6 bases). V was trimmed by 6 bases and J by 4 bases, leaving 13 bases between them. CDR3 size: 13 residues. Germline CDR1 MDHEN, CDR2 SYDVKM. The full variable domain, rest sourced from reference TRBV28 and TRBJ2-7, is DVKVTQSSRYLVKRTGEKVFLECVQDMDHENMFWYRQDPGLGLRLIYFSYDVKMKEKGDIPEGYSVSREKKERFSLILESASTNQTSMYLCASREFLAYEQYFGPGTRLTVT.

V is TRBV4-3 and J is TRBJ1-1; possible D gene TRBD1, 6 bases. Germline V gene data show CDR1 as LGHNA and CDR2 as YSLEER. CDR3 length: 13 residues. With 4 bases removed from V and 1 base from J, the gap between germline ends came to 7 bases. The CDR3 here is CASSPTGNTEAFF. For the CDR3, the DNA is TGCGCCAGCAGCCCGACAGGGAACACTGAAGCTTTCTTT.

V gene TRBV7-3 combines with J gene TRBJ2-3; 9 nucleotides line up with TRBD2. V was pared by 5 bases and J by 3 bases, with 6 bases of the junction left unmatched. Germline V CDR1 and CDR2: SGHTA, FQGTGA. The CDR3 has 15 residues. In DNA, the CDR3 is TGTGCCAGCAGCCCGACTAGCGGCGGGACAGATACGCAGTATTTT. It translates to CASSPTSGGTDTQYF.

The chain combines TRBV5-6 with TRBJ2-1; TRBD1 agrees at 8 bases. This CDR3 has 15 residues. Germline loops: CDR1 SGHDT, CDR2 YYEEEE. V shed 3 bases, J shed 6 bases, and the junction held 8 bases outside the gene matches. The CDR3 spells CASSSGQGTGNEQFF. In DNA form, the CDR3 reads TGTGCCAGCAGCTCCGGACAGGGTACTGGCAATGAGCAGTTCTTC.

In its sample, this clone was seen once. The V and J genes are TRBV11-1 and TRBJ1-2; 7 nucleotides match TRBD1. Per germline, CDR1 SGHAT and CDR2 FQDESV (reference sequence). Trimming took 5 bases from V and 3 from J; bases not matched to a gene: 6. This CDR3 comprises 14 residues. CDR3 loop: CASSRSRGDYGYTF. CDR3 sequence (DNA): TGTGCCAGCAGCCGCTCCAGGGGGGACTATGGCTACACCTTC.

J is TRBJ1-3 and V is TRBV10-1; 7 positions match TRBD1. In germline, CDR1 is WNHNN, CDR2 SYGVQD (reference sequence). The CDR3 spans 15 residues. Germline trimming cut 9 bases from V and 0 bases from J; bases unmatched to any gene: 8. The CDR3 spells CARRGTGDSGNTIYF. The CDR3 nucleotides read TGCGCCAGAAGAGGCACAGGGGACTCTGGAAACACCATATATTTT.